Listed here is a single T cell receptor beta chain. The CDR3 runs to 14 residues. Germline values: CDR1 SGHDN, CDR2 FVKESK. The ends lost 4 bases at V and 4 bases at J; junction bases unmatched: 6. This specimen comes from a study of blood T cell repertoires in COVID-19. Study-wide background: Nucleic acid was either cDNA or gDNA, and it came from T cells, B-cell-depleted T cells, or PBMCs.

In the authors' workflow: Reference gene primers were amplified, and this amplification served to estimate nucleated cell counts. Assay: immunoSEQ multiplex PCR; the TCRdb copy retains only in-frame clones and omits some. That table furnishes V, J and clone size, whereas the DNA furnished D and trimming. The sample lists about 370,000 clones; roughly 90% were seen once. The TCR comes from a woman younger than 45 with COVID-19, enrolled during active disease. The chain carries TRBV14 and TRBJ1-2; 7 bases agree with TRBD1. The material sequenced was peripheral blood. The CDR3 loop reads CASSLTGFSYGYTF. For the CDR3, the DNA is TGTGCCAGCAGCCTGACAGGGTTTAGCTATGGCTACACCTTC.